This TCR beta chain was documented in a study of control samples from healthy donors and cancer patients. TCRdb's table, derived via immunoSEQ multiplex PCR, lists solely in-frame clones and lacks some. The sample holds some 95,000 clones, 92% seen once. With 2 bases clipped from V and 7 bases from J, the junction kept 6 bases outside the gene matches. CDR1 is LGHNA and CDR2 is YNFKEQ in the germline V gene. The CDR3 extends over 15 amino acids. The receptor comes from a human donor in good health. The donor label of this sample is uncertain. Sequencing was performed on blood. This rearrangement joins TRBV4-2 to TRBJ1-4, with 8 bases fitting TRBD1. Here the CDR3 DNA reads TGTGCCAGCAGCCAAAATCAGGGGGCAGGTGAAAAACTGTTTTTT. This gives the protein CASSQNQGAGEKLFF.